A single sample gave rise to the 25 T cell receptor beta chains below, sequenced in a study of siplizumab effects on memory and regulatory T cells. Produced via immunoSEQ multiplex PCR; TCRdb's table is partial and in-frame only. The table lists approximately 100,000 clones, 80% to 95% of them singletons. Sequencing input: non-Treg CD4+ T cells sorted from blood. These TCRs come from a human donor in good health.

The V and J genes are TRBV5-4 and TRBJ2-7; D is possibly TRBD2 (6 bases). Trimming shortened V by 4 bases and J by 6 bases, and 23 bases separated the two germline ends. Germline-derived CDR1 and CDR2 are SGHNT and YYREEE (reference sequence). The CDR3 has 16 amino acids. In DNA form, the CDR3 reads TGTGCCAGCAGCCCTTACGGGGGAGTCAGCAGAGGCGAGCAGTACTTC. Its translation: CASSPYGGVSRGEQYF.

J is TRBJ2-5 and V is TRBV11-1; 9 bases fit TRBD1. Per germline, CDR1 SGHAT and CDR2 FQDESV (reference sequence). The trim removed 0 bases at V and 3 bases at J, leaving 2 bases unmatched. The CDR3 spans 15 residues. CDR3 sequence: CASSLAWTGEETQYF. The CDR3 nucleotides are TGTGCCAGCAGCTTAGCTTGGACAGGGGAAGAGACCCAGTACTTC. Full variable domain (outside the CDR3, taken from reference TRBV11-1 and TRBJ2-5): EAEVAQSPRYKITEKSQAVAFWCDPISGHATLYWYRQILGQGPELLVQFQDESVVDDSQLPKDRFSAERLKGVDSTLKIQPAELGDSAMYLCASSLAWTGEETQYFGPGTRLLVL.

V and J are TRBV19 and TRBJ1-4, with D possibly being TRBD1 (6 bases). The CDR3 length is 19 residues. CDR1 and CDR2 from the germline V gene are LNHDA and SQIVND (reference sequence). Trimming shortened V by 6 bases and J by 0 bases, and 23 bases separated the two germline ends. Here the CDR3 reads CASSLSGTPKPPTNEKLFF. The DNA for the CDR3 is TGTGCCAGTAGCCTGTCCGGGACACCAAAACCCCCAACTAATGAAAAACTGTTTTTT.

The chain uses TRBV25-1 and TRBJ1-1, with D hard to call. Germline CDR1 is MGHDK and CDR2 is SYGVNS. V was cut by 6 bases and J by 3 bases, with 8 bases left in between. The CDR3 runs to 12 residues. The chain's CDR3 is CASRHGYTEAFF. The DNA of the CDR3 is TGTGCCAGCAGACACGGTTACACTGAAGCTTTCTTT.

The table lists this clone with a count of one. This chain joins TRBV15 and TRBJ2-2, with D maybe TRBD1 (5 bases). CDR3 length: 15 amino acids. The germline V gene has CDR1 LNHNV and CDR2 YYDKDF (reference sequence). Trimming left V 0 bases short and J 7 bases short, with 12 bases between. CDR3 in amino acids: CATSRDQGRSGELFF. The CDR3 nucleotides are TGTGCCACCAGCAGAGATCAGGGAAGGAGCGGGGAGCTGTTTTTT.

This chain joins TRBV7-6 and TRBJ2-6; D unclear. The V end lost 1 base, the J end lost 4 bases, and 17 bases lay between the germline ends. CDR1 and CDR2 from the germline V gene are SGHVS and FNYEAQ. The CDR3 has 18 residues. The DNA of the CDR3 is TGTGCCAGCAGCTTAGAACGGCGCAGTTATACAGGGGCCAACGTCCTGACTTTC. Translating it yields CASSLERRSYTGANVLTF.

The chain employs TRBV19 and TRBJ2-1; 11 nucleotides align to TRBD2. CDR1 and CDR2 (germline): LNHDA, SQIVND (reference sequence). The CDR3 is made up of 13 amino acids. Trimming cost V 10 bases and J 4 bases; bases outside gene matches: 3. The CDR3 spells CATRLAGYNEQFF. CDR3 in DNA: TGTGCCACTCGACTAGCGGGGTACAATGAGCAGTTCTTC.

The chain is built from TRBV5-3 and TRBJ2-7; D is unclear. TRBV5-3 is assigned to the ORF class and has an uncertain function. The CDR3 is 17 amino acids. V lost 0 bases, J lost 0 bases, and 16 bases lay in between. DNA of the CDR3: TGTGCCAGAAGCTTGGTGGGTCGCGGCTCCTTCTCCTACGAGCAGTACTTC. This codes for CARSLVGRGSFSYEQYF.

The chain combines TRBV27 with TRBJ2-6; D gene uncertain. The V gene lost 2 bases and the J gene lost 0 bases, with 5 bases spanning the gap. Germline CDR1 reads MNHEY; CDR2 reads SMNVEV (reference sequence). This CDR3 is built from 15 residues. The CDR3 DNA reads as TGTGCCAGCAGTTTAGTGCGCTCTGGGGCCAACGTCCTGACTTTC. Its translation: CASSLVRSGANVLTF.

V and J are TRBV11-2 and TRBJ1-1, with D hard to call. The length of the CDR3 is 13 residues. From germline, CDR1 is SGHAT and CDR2 FQNNGV. The V and J ends lost 3 bases and 4 bases respectively, with 9 bases between them. CDR3 coding DNA: TGTGCCAGCAGCTTTGAACACGGCACTGAAGCTTTCTTT. Translated: CASSFEHGTEAFF. The entire variable domain, with the rest obtained from reference TRBV11-2 and TRBJ1-1, is as follows: EAGVAQSPRYKIIEKRQSVAFWCNPISGHATLYWYQQILGQGPKLLIQFQNNGVVDDSQLPKDRFSAERLKGVDSTLKIQPAKLEDSAVYLCASSFEHGTEAFFGQGTRLTVV.

V gene TRBV7-2 combines with J gene TRBJ2-7, with D unresolved. Germline lookup yields CDR1 SGHTA and CDR2 FQGNSA. This CDR3 has 12 amino acids. V lost 5 bases to trimming and J lost 2 bases, with 7 bases between them. The CDR3, as DNA: TGTGCCAGCAGCCTTCTCACCTACGAGCAGTACTTC. Encoded protein: CASSLLTYEQYF.

Concerning this clone itself: The junction departs from the called germline gene at one end, perhaps through a read error. The CDR3 region is CARAGGTSCNEQFF. The CDR3 bases are TGTGCCAGGGCGGGGGGCACGTCCTGCAATGAGCAGTTCTTC. J is TRBJ2-1 and V is TRBV6-4; TRBD2 matches at 8 bases. This CDR3 spans 14 amino acids. Germline lookup yields CDR1 MRHNA and CDR2 SNTAGT.

In DNA form, the CDR3 reads TGCGCCAGCAGTTTGACGGCAGACTATGGCTACACCTTC. Translation gives CASSLTADYGYTF. The genes are TRBV5-1 and TRBJ1-2, with D unclear. CDR1 is SGHRS and CDR2 is YFSETQ in the germline V gene. The CDR3 totals 13 residues. Trimming removed 5 bases from V and 3 bases from J, with 11 bases in between. Full variable domain (missing parts from reference TRBV5-1 and TRBJ1-2): KAGVTQTPRYLIKTRGQQVTLSCSPISGHRSVSWYQQTPGQGLQFLFEYFSETQRNKGNFPGRFSGRQFSNSRSEMNVSTLELGDSALYLCASSLTADYGYTFGSGTRLTVV.

J is TRBJ1-2 and V is TRBV30; D uncertain. Germline-derived CDR1 and CDR2 are GTSNPN and SVGIG (reference sequence). The germline V and J ends were trimmed by 0 bases and 6 bases, with 5 bases remaining between them. The CDR3 has 11 amino acids. CDR3 in DNA: TGTGCCTGGAGTGTACGCGATGGCTACACCTTC. This sequence encodes CAWSVRDGYTF.

This rearrangement joins TRBV7-9 to TRBJ1-4, with a tentative D call TRBD1 (6 bases). Between the trimmed V and J ends, which lost 8 bases and 8 bases, there was a span of 9 bases. Germline CDR1 and CDR2: SEHNR and FQNEAQ (reference sequence). The CDR3 loop spans 11 amino acids. The CDR3 loop is CASLGGEKLFF. DNA for the CDR3: TGTGCCAGCCTAGGGGGGGAAAAACTGTTTTTT. The full variable domain, in which reference TRBV7-9 and TRBJ1-4 provide the parts outside the CDR3, is DTGVSQNPRHKITKRGQNVTFRCDPISEHNRLYWYRQTLGQGPEFLTYFQNEAQLEKSRLLSDRFSAERPKGSFSTLEIQRTEQGDSAMYLCASLGGEKLFFGSGTQLSVL.

This clone has more than one count but fewer than ten. The chain recombines TRBV19 with TRBJ1-1, with D uncertain. Germline V gives CDR1 LNHDA, CDR2 SQIVND (reference sequence). The CDR3 length is 12 residues. V was shortened by 3 bases and J by 8 bases, with 10 bases between the two germline ends. The CDR3 reads CASSIEGREAFF. The CDR3 nucleotides are TGTGCCAGTAGTATTGAAGGGCGGGAAGCTTTCTTT.

The rearrangement links TRBV7-9 to TRBJ1-2; 8 nucleotides align to TRBD1. The length of the CDR3 is 16 residues. Germline CDR1 SEHNR, CDR2 FQNEAQ (reference sequence). V lost 1 base and J lost 2; bases outside the gene matches: 6. The CDR3 here is CASSLGSQGANYGYTF. The CDR3 bases are TGTGCCAGCAGCTTAGGTTCGCAGGGGGCAAACTATGGCTACACCTTC.

V usage is TRBV2 and J usage is TRBJ2-7; D is uncertain. This CDR3 is 12 amino acids long. Trimming cost V 8 bases and J 0 bases, with 8 bases left between them. Germline V gene sequence: CDR1 SNHLY, CDR2 FYNNEI. The CDR3 coding sequence is TGTGCCAGCTTCCAAAGCTCCTACGAGCAGTACTTC. This sequence encodes CASFQSSYEQYF.

This sequence joins TRBV7-2 and TRBJ1-1; D is possibly TRBD1 (5 bases). The CDR3 sequence is 14 residues long. The germline V gene encodes CDR1 SGHTA and CDR2 FQGNSA. Trimming took off 5 bases at V and 11 bases at J, with 21 bases between the two ends. CDR3 sequence: CASSRPTGGFQAFF. CDR3 DNA: TGTGCCAGCAGCCGCCCGACGGGGGGATTTCAGGCTTTCTTT.

As to this clone: This sample includes further DNA sequences coding for the same CDR3. As DNA, the CDR3 is TGTGCCAGCAGTCTTAATTACGAGCAGTACTTC. This sequence encodes CASSLNYEQYF. The chain joins TRBV28 to TRBJ2-7; D not resolved. The CDR3 is 11 amino acids. Trimming stripped 5 bases from V and 4 bases from J, with 6 bases between. Germline values: CDR1 MDHEN, CDR2 SYDVKM.

J is TRBJ2-6 and V is TRBV19, with D possibly being TRBD1 (6 bases). CDR1 and CDR2 from the germline V gene are LNHDA and SQIVND (reference sequence). The V and J ends lost 7 bases and 2 bases respectively, with 15 bases between them. The CDR3 is 16 residues long. CDR3 sequence: CASNGRGSAGANVLTF. CDR3 bases: TGTGCCAGTAATGGCAGGGGATCTGCTGGGGCCAACGTCCTGACTTTC.

The chain's CDR3 is CASSYLGRQGARRYF. The DNA of the CDR3 is TGTGCCAGCAGTTATCTAGGTCGGCAGGGGGCACGTCGGTATTTT. The chain has TRBV6-9 and TRBJ2-3; 8 bases agree with TRBD1. Per germline, CDR1 MNHGY and CDR2 SVAAGI. The CDR3 runs 15 residues. The V gene end was trimmed by 2 bases and the J gene end by 14 bases; junction bases not matched to a gene: 15.

CDR3 nucleotide sequence: TGCGCCAGCTCATCCGGGGCTCAGAACTATGGCTACACCTTC. It codes for CASSSGAQNYGYTF. V and J are TRBV5-1 and TRBJ1-2; D is perhaps TRBD1 (5 bases). Trimming took off 7 bases at V and 2 bases at J, with 15 bases between the two ends. This CDR3 has 14 amino acids. The V gene's germline CDR1 is SGHRS and CDR2 YFSETQ.

V is TRBV7-2 and J is TRBJ2-5; 11 bases fit TRBD2. The CDR3 sequence is 16 residues long. From germline, CDR1 is SGHTA and CDR2 FQGNSA. V was pared by 2 bases and J by 2 bases, with 4 bases of the junction left unmatched. DNA for the CDR3: TGTGCCAGCAGCTTACTAGCGGGGGGACTACAAGAGACCCAGTACTTC. Translated, it gives CASSLLAGGLQETQYF.

The chain recombines TRBV6-5 with TRBJ2-4, with D unclear. V gave up 6 bases and J gave up 9 bases, with 9 bases separating them. CDR1 is MNHEY, CDR2 SVGAGI, per germline. This CDR3 comprises 11 residues. CDR3 region: CASSGLGIQYF. CDR3 sequence (DNA): TGTGCCAGCAGCGGGTTAGGCATTCAGTACTTC.